The T cell receptor beta chain described here comes from a study of blood T cell repertoires in COVID-19. Study details: Sites in the United States, Italy and Spain provided acute and convalescent COVID-19 samples. T cells, B-cell-depleted T cells, or PBMCs supplied cDNA or gDNA.

This CDR3 comprises 14 residues. V was trimmed by 4 bases and J by 0 bases, leaving 9 bases between them. Germline assignment: CDR1 MGHRA and CDR2 YSYEKL. Only in-frame clones appear in the TCRdb table, and some are missing; sequencing was by immunoSEQ multiplex PCR. The sample holds 150,000 to 200,000 clones, approximately 86% seen once. The material sequenced was peripheral blood. This TCR came from a man between 35 and 55 years old with active or convalescent COVID-19. The V gene is TRBV4-1, the J gene TRBJ1-1; perhaps TRBD1 as D (5 bases). CDR3 in amino acids: CASSLGLMNTEAFF. Written as DNA, the CDR3 is TGCGCCAGCAGCCTGGGACTCATGAACACTGAAGCTTTCTTT.